This record concerns one TCR beta chain sequence. Reverse transcription of 0.5 to 1 ug RNA was carried out with random hexamers. Amplification of TCR beta CDR3 across 54 Vbeta and 13 Jbeta was performed with immunoSEQ multiplex PCR. MiXCR was run by TCRdb on the immunoSEQ multiplex PCR reads, yielding one entry per CDR3 protein. The sample includes 80,000 or so distinct CDR3 sequences, 94% of them seen just once. This sample was included in a study of CD8 T cells in Susac syndrome. The authors negatively isolated CD8+ and CD4+ T cells and FACS-enriched TEMRA cells. Sample: CD8+ T cells from PBMCs. The receptor was derived from a human donor in good health.

CDR3 nucleotides: TGCAGCGTGGGGAGACAGGGGGCGACCTATGGCTACACCTTC. Residues: CSVGRQGATYGYTF. The chain has TRBV29-1 and TRBJ1-2, with 10 positions matching TRBD1. Germline CDR1 is SQVTM and CDR2 is ANQGSEA. The CDR3 totals 14 residues. The trim removed 6 bases at V and 4 bases at J, leaving 8 bases unmatched. Full variable domain (outside the CDR3, taken from reference TRBV29-1 and TRBJ1-2): SAVISQKPSRDICQRGTSLTIQCQVDSQVTMMFWYRQQPGQSLTLIATANQGSEATYESGFVIDKFPISRPNLTFSTLTVSNMSPEDSSIYLCSVGRQGATYGYTFGSGTRLTVV.